The clone carrying this T cell receptor beta chain came up many times. TCR beta CDR3 sequences were amplified from RNA transcripts. The TCR CDR3 was amplified in a first-round RT-PCR using the HTBI primer set. TCRdb re-analysed the multiplex PCR reads in MiXCR, keeping a single row per CDR3 protein. The data show roughly 750,000 distinct CDR3 sequences, about 16% seen once. This specimen comes from a study of T cells in Graves' hyperthyroidism and ophthalmopathy. PBMCs were obtained from about 9 ml fresh peripheral blood. The V end was cut by 5 bases, the J end by 8 bases, with 9 bases between. Germline lookup yields CDR1 MDHEN and CDR2 SYDVKM. This CDR3 is 12 amino acids long.

This clonotype was sampled from a man aged 18-30 years with Graves' hyperthyroidism. Sequencing was carried out using blood. The J gene is TRBJ2-2, the V gene TRBV28, with no clear D. The CDR3 loop is CASSELRGELFF. The CDR3 DNA is TGTGCCAGCAGTGAGCTCCGGGGGGAGCTGTTTTTT.